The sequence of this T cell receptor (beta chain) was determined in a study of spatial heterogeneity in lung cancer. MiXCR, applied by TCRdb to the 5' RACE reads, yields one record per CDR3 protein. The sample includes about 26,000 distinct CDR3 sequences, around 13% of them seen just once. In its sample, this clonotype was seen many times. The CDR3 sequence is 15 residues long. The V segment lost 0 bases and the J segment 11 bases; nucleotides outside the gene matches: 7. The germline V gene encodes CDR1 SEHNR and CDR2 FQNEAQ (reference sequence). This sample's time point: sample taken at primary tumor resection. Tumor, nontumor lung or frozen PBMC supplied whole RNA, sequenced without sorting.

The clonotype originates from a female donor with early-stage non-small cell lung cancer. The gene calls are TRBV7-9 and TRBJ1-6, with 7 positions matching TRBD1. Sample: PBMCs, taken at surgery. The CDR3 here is CASSLADREIPPLHF. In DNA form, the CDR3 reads TGTGCCAGCAGCTTAGCTGACAGGGAGATTCCACCCCTCCACTTT.